Here is one T cell receptor beta chain with its context. Original data processing: From reference gene primer amplification, estimates of nucleated cell counts were derived. Some clones are missing from TCRdb's copy, which holds only in-frame ones; the method was immunoSEQ multiplex PCR. V and J calls and clone size are as listed in that table; D and trimming were resolved from the DNA. The sample includes 250,000 to 300,000 clones, 89% of them seen just once. The CDR3 runs to 13 residues. Trimming took off 3 bases at V and 9 bases at J, with 9 bases between the two ends. Germline loops: CDR1 LNHDA, CDR2 SQIVND (reference sequence). The sample comes from a study of blood T cell repertoires in COVID-19. Overall study context: Researchers got acute and convalescent COVID-19 samples from the United States, Italy and Spain. Sample material is recorded as cDNA or gDNA derived from T cells, B-cell-depleted T cells, or PBMCs.

The V call is TRBV19, the J call TRBJ1-6; possible D gene TRBD1, 5 bases. The source of this sequence is a man aged 45 to 65 with acute or convalescent COVID-19. The sequencing sample was made of peripheral blood. CDR3 nucleotide sequence: TGTGCCAGTAGTATGGGCAGGGCTTCACCCCTCCACTTT. The encoded protein is CASSMGRASPLHF.